The source of this TCR beta chain is a study of molecular identifiers for immune sequencing clone quantification. This clonotype turned up a few times. TCRdb ran MiXCR on the PCR reads and lists one entry per CDR3 protein. The top ten hold roughly 10% of the sample, which has 97,000 or so distinct CDR3 sequences, around 37% seen once. This CDR3 spans 14 amino acids. From germline, CDR1 is SQVTM and CDR2 ANQGSEA. J lost 6 bases, V lost 5 bases, and 9 bases had no gene match. The receptor was derived from a human donor in good health. Some libraries in this study had Jurkat cell RNA spiked in. The V call is TRBV29-1, the J call TRBJ2-1; 8 bases line up with TRBD1. The sequenced sample consisted of naive CD8+ T cells from blood, with Jurkat cell RNA spiked in. Sample subset: FACS-sorted CD8+CD4-CCR7+CD45RA+ naive T cells. CDR3 region: CSVPPGDRPNEQFF. The CDR3 coding sequence is TGCAGCGTTCCCCCAGGGGACAGGCCCAATGAGCAGTTCTTC.